These T cell receptor beta chains were read from a single sample in a study of cytomegalovirus exposure and HLA in healthy donors. Only in-frame clones appear in the TCRdb table, and some are missing; sequencing was by immunoSEQ multiplex PCR. This sample yields fewer than 75,000 clones, of which 85% to 95% are seen a single time; 3.3% belongs to the top ten. The sequencing input was PBMCs. These receptor sequences come from a man between 18 and 29 years old in good health and CMV-seronegative. Each CDR3 is given without its conserved first and last residue. D genes are given only for firm matches.

v_gene	d_gene	j_gene	CDR3aa
TRBV11-1	NA	TRBJ2-7	ASARTRTYEQY
TRBV30	NA	TRBJ2-7	AWRRGTYEQY
TRBV28	TRBD1	TRBJ2-2	ATFTGALVTGELF
TRBV19	TRBD1	TRBJ1-5	ASSMSNRGDQPQH
TRBV19	NA	TRBJ1-4	ASSIQGSPEKLF
TRBV11-2	TRBD2	TRBJ2-1	ASSLELAGAYNEQF
TRBV27	NA	TRBJ2-1	ASSSNVAGTRDNEQF
TRBV6-5	NA	TRBJ1-6	ASSSGTPTSPLH
TRBV5-4	NA	TRBJ2-2	ASSLVARDTGELF
TRBV6-1	NA	TRBJ1-2	ASSEDRTYGYT
TRBV11-1	NA	TRBJ2-3	ASSLNSADTQY
TRBV2	NA	TRBJ1-2	ASSEAPGYGYT
TRBV28	TRBD1	TRBJ1-4	ASSPYGQGNEKLF
TRBV11-2	NA	TRBJ1-1	ASSRMAQGLMNTEAF
TRBV5-1	TRBD1	TRBJ1-1	ASSYGQGANTEAF
TRBV6-6	TRBD1	TRBJ2-7	ASTYAGQASYEQY
TRBV4-2	NA	TRBJ2-3	ASSQDRSTDTQY
TRBV10-3	NA	TRBJ1-2	AISESGASEYST
TRBV7-6	TRBD1	TRBJ2-5	ASSLSFPDDRGGTQY
TRBV5-8	NA	TRBJ1-4	ASSLLNSPGGFSLL
TRBV6-4	TRBD2	TRBJ2-3	ASSGTSGADTQY
TRBV7-8	NA	TRBJ2-2	ASSPRVQNTGELF
TRBV9	TRBD2	TRBJ2-1	ASSVGRGGYNEQF
TRBV9	TRBD2	TRBJ2-5	ASIDLAGGPKTQY
TRBV5-4	NA	TRBJ2-6	ASSLGAGLNSGANVLT
TRBV28	NA	TRBJ2-3	ASTQSPIAVLSTDTQY
TRBV5-8	TRBD1	TRBJ1-5	ASSIGTGNSNQPQH
TRBV27	NA	TRBJ2-7	ASSPREAYEQY
TRBV12-5	TRBD1	TRBJ2-3	ASGSPGQDTDTQY
TRBV27	TRBD1	TRBJ2-7	ASSLNRGIDEQY
TRBV6-1	TRBD1	TRBJ1-4	ALKDRVGSEKLF